A single T cell receptor beta chain is shown here with its context. Its antigen remains unidentified. The Oncomine TCR Beta short-read assay was applied to DNA of cultured CD4+ T cells. TCRdb recomputed calls from the PCR reads with MiXCR, one row per CDR3 protein. The repertoire has around 9,700 distinct CDR3 sequences, 25% of them found once; the top ten carry roughly 24%. The sample belongs to a study of vaccination and CD4 T cells after COVID-19. Across the whole study: The stimulus for the cells was overlapping spike peptides derived from SARS-CoV-2, HCoV-NL63, HCoV-OC43 and HCoV-229E.

Study findings and constraints: It was found that, in convalescent patients, 304 of 307 vaccine-specific clones were spike mono-reactive. SARS-CoV-2-reactive clonotype medians increased from around 19 to 38, not significantly.

Treatment given: approximately nine-day PBMC culture with coronavirus spike peptide pools or control peptides (ViraFEST assay). The germline CDR1 and CDR2 sequences are LNHNV and YYDKDF (reference sequence). CDR3 length: 14 residues. The V gene end was trimmed by 4 bases and the J gene end by 5 bases; junction bases not matched to a gene: 5. Here the sequenced sample was CD4+ T cells from blood, cultured in vitro, taken after SARS-CoV-2 vaccination. The sequence was collected from a human donor who had recovered from COVID-19. This sequence joins TRBV15 and TRBJ1-1; 9 bases fit TRBD1. The CDR3 region has the DNA TGTGCCACCAGCACAGGACAGGGGAGGACTGAAGCTTTCTTT. It is translated as CATSTGQGRTEAFF.